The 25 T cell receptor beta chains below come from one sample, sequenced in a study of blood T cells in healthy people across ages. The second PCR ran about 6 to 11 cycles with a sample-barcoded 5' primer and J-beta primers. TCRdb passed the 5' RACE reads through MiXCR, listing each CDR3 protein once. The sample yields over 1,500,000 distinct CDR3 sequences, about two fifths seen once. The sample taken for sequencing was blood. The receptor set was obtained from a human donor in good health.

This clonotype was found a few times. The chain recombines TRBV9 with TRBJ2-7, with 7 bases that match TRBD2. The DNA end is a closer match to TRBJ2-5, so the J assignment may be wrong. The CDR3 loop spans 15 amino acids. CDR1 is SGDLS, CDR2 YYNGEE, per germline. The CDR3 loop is CASERRVAGEETQYF. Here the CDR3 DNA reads TGTGCCAGCGAGCGTAGAGTGGCGGGAGAGGAGACCCAGTACTTC.

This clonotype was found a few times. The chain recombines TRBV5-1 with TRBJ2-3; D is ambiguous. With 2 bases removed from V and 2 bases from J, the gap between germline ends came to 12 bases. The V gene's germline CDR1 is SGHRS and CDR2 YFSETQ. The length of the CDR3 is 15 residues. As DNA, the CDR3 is TGCGCCAGCAGCTTAATGTTACCGGCCACAGATACGCAGTATTTT. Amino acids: CASSLMLPATDTQYF.

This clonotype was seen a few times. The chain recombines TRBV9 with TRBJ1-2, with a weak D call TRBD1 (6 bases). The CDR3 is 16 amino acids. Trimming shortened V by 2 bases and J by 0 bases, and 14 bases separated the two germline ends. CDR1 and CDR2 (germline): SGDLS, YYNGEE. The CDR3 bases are TGTGCCAGCAGCGTCCGGGGGGGGCCGCCTAACTATGGCTACACCTTC. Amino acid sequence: CASSVRGGPPNYGYTF.

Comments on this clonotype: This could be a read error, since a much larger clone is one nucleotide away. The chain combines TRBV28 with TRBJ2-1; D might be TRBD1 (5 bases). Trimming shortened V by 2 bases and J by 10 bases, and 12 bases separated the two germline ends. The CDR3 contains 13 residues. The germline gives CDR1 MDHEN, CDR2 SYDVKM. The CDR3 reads CASSLMIGAEQFF. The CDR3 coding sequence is TGTGCCAGCAGTTTAATGATAGGGGCCGAGCAGTTCTTC.

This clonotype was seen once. The chain's CDR3 is CASRGWRTSTREAFF. The CDR3 bases are TGTGCCAGCAGGGGATGGAGGACCTCAACTCGTGAAGCTTTCTTT. This chain links TRBV6-2 or TRBV6-3 with TRBJ1-1; D remains unclear. In germline, CDR1 is MNHEY, CDR2 SVGEGT. This CDR3 contains 15 residues. Trimming pared 6 bases from V and 7 bases from J, leaving 21 bases between.

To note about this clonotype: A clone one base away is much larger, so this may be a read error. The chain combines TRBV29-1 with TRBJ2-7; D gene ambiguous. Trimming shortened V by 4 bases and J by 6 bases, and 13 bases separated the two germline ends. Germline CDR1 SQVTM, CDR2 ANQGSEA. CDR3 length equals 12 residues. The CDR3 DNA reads TGCAGCGTTGCAGAGTGGAAGCTCGAGCAGTACTTC. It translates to CSVAEWKLEQYF.

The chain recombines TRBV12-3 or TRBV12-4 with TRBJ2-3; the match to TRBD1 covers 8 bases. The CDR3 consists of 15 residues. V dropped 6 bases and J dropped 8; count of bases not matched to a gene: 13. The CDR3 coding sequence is TGTGCCAGCAGGAAGACAGGGGATAGAGGAGGTACGCAGTATTTT. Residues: CASRKTGDRGGTQYF.

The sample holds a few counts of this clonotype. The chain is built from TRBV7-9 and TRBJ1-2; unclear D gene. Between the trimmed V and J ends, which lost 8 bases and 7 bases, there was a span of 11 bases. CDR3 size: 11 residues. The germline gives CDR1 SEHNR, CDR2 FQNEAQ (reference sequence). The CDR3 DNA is TGTGCCAGCTCCCCGGCTGTTGGCTACACCTTC. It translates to CASSPAVGYTF.

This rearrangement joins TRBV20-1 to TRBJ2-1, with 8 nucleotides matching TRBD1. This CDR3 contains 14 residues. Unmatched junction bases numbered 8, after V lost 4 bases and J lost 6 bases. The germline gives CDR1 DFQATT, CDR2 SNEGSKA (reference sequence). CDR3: CSATGGPRINEQFF. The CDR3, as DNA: TGCAGTGCTACAGGGGGCCCACGCATCAATGAGCAGTTCTTC.

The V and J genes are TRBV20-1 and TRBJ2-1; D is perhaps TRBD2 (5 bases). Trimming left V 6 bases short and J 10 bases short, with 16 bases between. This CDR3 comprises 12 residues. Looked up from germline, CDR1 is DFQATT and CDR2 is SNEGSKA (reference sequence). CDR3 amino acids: CSARAGTYEQFF. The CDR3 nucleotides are TGCAGTGCCCGCGCGGGCACCTACGAGCAGTTCTTC.

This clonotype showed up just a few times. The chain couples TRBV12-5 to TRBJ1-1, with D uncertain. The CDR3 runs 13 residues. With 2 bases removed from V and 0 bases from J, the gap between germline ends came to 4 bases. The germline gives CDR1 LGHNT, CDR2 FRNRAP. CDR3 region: CASGLSMNTEAFF. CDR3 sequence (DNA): TGTGCTAGTGGTTTGTCAATGAACACTGAAGCTTTCTTT.

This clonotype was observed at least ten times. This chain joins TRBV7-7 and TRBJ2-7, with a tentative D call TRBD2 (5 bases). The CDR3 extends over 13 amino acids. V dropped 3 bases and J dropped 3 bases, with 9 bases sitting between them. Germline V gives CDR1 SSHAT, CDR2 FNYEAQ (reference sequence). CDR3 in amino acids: CASSLDSHYEQYF. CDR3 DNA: TGTGCCAGCAGCTTGGACTCTCACTACGAGCAGTACTTC.

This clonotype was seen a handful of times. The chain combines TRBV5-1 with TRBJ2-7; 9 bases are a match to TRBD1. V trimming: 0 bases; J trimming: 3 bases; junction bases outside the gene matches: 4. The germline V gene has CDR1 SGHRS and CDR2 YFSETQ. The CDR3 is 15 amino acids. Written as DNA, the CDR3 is TGCGCCAGCAGCTTGGAGGACAGGGGTTTCTACGAGCAGTACTTC. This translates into CASSLEDRGFYEQYF.

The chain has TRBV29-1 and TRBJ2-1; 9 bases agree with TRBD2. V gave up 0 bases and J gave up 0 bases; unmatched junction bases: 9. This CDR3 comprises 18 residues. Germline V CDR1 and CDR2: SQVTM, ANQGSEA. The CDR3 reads CSVEDLSGGFRSYNEQFF. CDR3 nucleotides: TGCAGCGTTGAAGATCTTAGCGGGGGTTTTCGCTCCTACAATGAGCAGTTCTTC.

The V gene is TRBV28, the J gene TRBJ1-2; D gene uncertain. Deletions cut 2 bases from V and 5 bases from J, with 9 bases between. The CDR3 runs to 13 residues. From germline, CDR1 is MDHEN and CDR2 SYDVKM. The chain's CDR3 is CASSLNHPYGYTF. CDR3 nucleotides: TGTGCCAGCAGTTTAAACCATCCTTATGGCTACACCTTC.

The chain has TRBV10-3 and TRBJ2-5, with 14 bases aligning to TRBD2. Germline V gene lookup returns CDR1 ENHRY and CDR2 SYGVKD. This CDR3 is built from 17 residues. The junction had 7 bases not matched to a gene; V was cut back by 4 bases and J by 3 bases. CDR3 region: CAISGTSGGTSEETQYF. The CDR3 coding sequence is TGTGCCATCAGTGGGACTAGCGGGGGGACATCGGAAGAGACCCAGTACTTC.

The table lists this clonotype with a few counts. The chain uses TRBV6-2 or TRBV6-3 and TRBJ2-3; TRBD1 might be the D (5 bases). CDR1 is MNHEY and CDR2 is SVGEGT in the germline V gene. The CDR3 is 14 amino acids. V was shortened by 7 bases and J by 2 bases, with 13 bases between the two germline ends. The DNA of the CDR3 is TGTGCCAGCAAGGGGATGCCCCACACAGATACGCAGTATTTT. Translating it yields CASKGMPHTDTQYF.

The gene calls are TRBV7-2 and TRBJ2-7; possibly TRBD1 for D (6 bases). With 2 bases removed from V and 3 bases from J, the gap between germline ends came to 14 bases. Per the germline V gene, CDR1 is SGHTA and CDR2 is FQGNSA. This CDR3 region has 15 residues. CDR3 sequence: CASSLSTGQSYEQYF. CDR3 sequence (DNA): TGTGCCAGCAGCTTAAGCACGGGACAAAGCTACGAGCAGTACTTC. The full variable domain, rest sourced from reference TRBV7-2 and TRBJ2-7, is GAGVSQSPSNKVTEKGKDVELRCDPISGHTALYWYRQSLGQGLEFLIYFQGNSAPDKSGLPSDRFSAERTGGSVSTLTIQRTQQEDSAVYLCASSLSTGQSYEQYFGPGTRLTVT.

CDR3 nucleotides: TGTGCCAGCAGCTGGACAGGGGTGGCCTACAATGAGCAGTTCTTC. As protein: CASSWTGVAYNEQFF. The chain joins TRBV7-9 to TRBJ2-1, with 9 bases identical to TRBD1. Losses at the gene ends were 4 bases for V and 2 bases for J; bases not matched to a gene: 3. Germline CDR1 SEHNR, CDR2 FQNEAQ (reference sequence). The CDR3 totals 15 residues.

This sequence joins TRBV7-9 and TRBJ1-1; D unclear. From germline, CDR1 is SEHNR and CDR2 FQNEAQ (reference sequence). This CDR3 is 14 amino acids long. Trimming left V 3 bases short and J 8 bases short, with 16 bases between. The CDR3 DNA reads TGTGCCAGCAGCTTGGAGCCGGGATCCTCGGAAGCTTTCTTT. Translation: CASSLEPGSSEAFF.

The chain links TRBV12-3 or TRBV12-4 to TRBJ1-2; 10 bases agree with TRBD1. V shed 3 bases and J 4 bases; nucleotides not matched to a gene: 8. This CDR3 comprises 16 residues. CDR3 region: CASSLGKDRGFYGYTF. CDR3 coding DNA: TGTGCCAGCAGTTTGGGGAAGGACAGGGGGTTCTATGGCTACACCTTC.

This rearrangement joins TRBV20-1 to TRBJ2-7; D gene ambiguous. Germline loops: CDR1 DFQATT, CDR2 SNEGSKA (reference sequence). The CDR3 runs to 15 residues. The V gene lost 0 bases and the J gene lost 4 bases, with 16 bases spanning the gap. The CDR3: CSARDGGFSWYEQYF. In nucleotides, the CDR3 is TGCAGTGCTAGAGATGGTGGCTTCTCTTGGTACGAGCAGTACTTC.

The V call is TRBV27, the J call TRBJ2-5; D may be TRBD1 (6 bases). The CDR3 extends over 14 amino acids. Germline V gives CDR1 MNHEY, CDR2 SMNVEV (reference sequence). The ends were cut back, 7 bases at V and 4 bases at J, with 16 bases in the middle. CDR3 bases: TGTGCCAGCACCAACAGGGCAGGACCAGAGACCCAGTACTTC. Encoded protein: CASTNRAGPETQYF.

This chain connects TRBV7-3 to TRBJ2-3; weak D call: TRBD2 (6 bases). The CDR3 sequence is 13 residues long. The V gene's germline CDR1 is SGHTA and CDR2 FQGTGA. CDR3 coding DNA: TGTGCATCACACGCGGGGCCCACGGAGGCGCAGTATTTT. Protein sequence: CASHAGPTEAQYF.

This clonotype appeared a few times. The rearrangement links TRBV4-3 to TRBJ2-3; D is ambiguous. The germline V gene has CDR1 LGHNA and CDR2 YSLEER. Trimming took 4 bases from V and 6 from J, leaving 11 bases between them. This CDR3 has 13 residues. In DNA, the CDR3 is TGCGCCAGCAGCCTCTCCAATCGGGATACGCAGTATTTT. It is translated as CASSLSNRDTQYF.